The sequence of this T cell receptor (beta chain) was determined in a study of blood T cell repertoires in COVID-19. Study-level background: From T cells, B-cell-depleted T cells, or PBMCs came the material, which was cDNA or gDNA.

This CDR3 has 15 residues. V was clipped by 3 bases and J by 2 bases, with 12 bases between them. Looked up from germline, CDR1 is SGHKS and CDR2 is YYEKEE (reference sequence). Measured with immunoSEQ multiplex PCR; TCRdb has only the in-frame clones, and not every one. Of roughly 110,000 clones in the sample, roughly nine tenths were seen once. The sample comprised peripheral blood. This TCR came from a man aged 40-50 years with active or convalescent COVID-19. The J gene is TRBJ1-5, the V gene TRBV5-5, with D perhaps TRBD1 (6 bases). As DNA, the CDR3 is TGTGCCAGCAGCTGCCACAGGGTTGGCAATCAGCCCCAGCATTTT. It encodes CASSCHRVGNQPQHF.